The 10 T cell receptor beta chains in this list originate from one sample, sequenced in a study of T cell repertoires in cytomegalovirus infection. These TCRs are of unknown antigen specificity. TCRdb itself ran the reads through MiXCR, one entry per CDR3 protein. Of nearly 700,000 distinct CDR3 sequences listed, around a third are singletons. The sequencing used cultured PBMCs, collected from culture after CMV antigen stimulation. These receptor sequences come from a human donor in good health (CMV status not recorded). Some clones in this sample may be carry-over from other donors' samples.

This chain joins TRBV19 and TRBJ2-2; 8 bases are shared with TRBD1. V dropped 6 bases and J dropped 4; count of bases not matched to a gene: 4. Germline-derived CDR1 and CDR2 are LNHDA and SQIVND (reference sequence). The CDR3 contains 14 residues. In nucleotides, the CDR3 is TGTGCCAGTAGAAAGACAGGGGCCACCGGGGAGCTGTTTTTT. The encoded protein is CASRKTGATGELFF.

A few counts support this clonotype. This chain joins TRBV11-3 and TRBJ2-5, with 7 bases lining up with TRBD1. The V segment lost 5 bases and the J segment 3 bases; nucleotides outside the gene matches: 9. The CDR3 consists of 15 residues. The germline V gene encodes CDR1 SGHNT and CDR2 YENEEA. Here the CDR3 DNA reads TGTGCCAGCAGCCCAGGAAACAGGGGAGAAGAGACCCAGTACTTC. This gives the protein CASSPGNRGEETQYF.

The rearrangement joins TRBV5-4 to TRBJ2-3; TRBD2 aligns across 14 bases. This CDR3 is built from 19 residues. J was trimmed by 3 bases and V by 4 bases; bases with no gene match: 13. Germline V gene data show CDR1 as SGHNT and CDR2 as YYREEE (reference sequence). The CDR3 here is CASSGGTSGGLPRTDTQYF. The CDR3 DNA reads as TGTGCCAGCAGCGGTGGGACTAGCGGGGGCCTCCCCAGGACAGATACGCAGTATTTT.

This chain uses TRBV11-2 with TRBJ1-3; D not certain. Trimming shortened V by 4 bases and J by 0 bases, and 10 bases separated the two germline ends. Germline lookup yields CDR1 SGHAT and CDR2 FQNNGV. The length of the CDR3 is 15 residues. CDR3 nucleotides: TGTGCCAGCAGCTCAGCAACGGTCTCTGGAAACACCATATATTTT. It specifies CASSSATVSGNTIYF. Variable domain in full (rest from reference TRBV11-2 and TRBJ1-3): EAGVAQSPRYKIIEKRQSVAFWCNPISGHATLYWYQQILGQGPKLLIQFQNNGVVDDSQLPKDRFSAERLKGVDSTLKIQPAKLEDSAVYLCASSSATVSGNTIYFGEGSWLTVV.

The chain recombines TRBV7-8 with TRBJ2-7; D might be TRBD1 (5 bases). The CDR3 spans 15 residues. Germline CDR1 reads SGHVS; CDR2 reads FQNEAQ. V lost 4 bases and J lost 2, with 15 bases in between. The CDR3 sequence is CASSSTKGFAYEQYF. The CDR3 DNA is TGTGCCAGCAGCTCCACTAAGGGGTTTGCCTACGAGCAGTACTTC.

The V gene is TRBV7-2, the J gene TRBJ2-3; 9 nucleotides agree with TRBD2. CDR1 is SGHTA, CDR2 FQGNSA, per germline. This CDR3 is 13 amino acids long. The V segment lost 8 bases and the J segment 4 bases; nucleotides outside the gene matches: 4. The CDR3 DNA reads TGTGCCAGCCTGGCGGGAGGGTCAGATACGCAGTATTTT. This gives the protein CASLAGGSDTQYF. The variable domain in full, with the rest retrieved from reference TRBV7-2 and TRBJ2-3, is GAGVSQSPSNKVTEKGKDVELRCDPISGHTALYWYRQSLGQGLEFLIYFQGNSAPDKSGLPSDRFSAERTGGSVSTLTIQRTQQEDSAVYLCASLAGGSDTQYFGPGTRLTVL.

The gene calls are TRBV7-8 and TRBJ2-2; D gene unclear. Deletions cut 5 bases from V and 0 bases from J, with 10 bases between. The CDR3 loop spans 15 amino acids. CDR1 and CDR2 (germline): SGHVS, FQNEAQ. Here the CDR3 reads CASSVGRTNTGELFF. The CDR3 nucleotides read TGTGCCAGCAGCGTAGGACGGACGAACACCGGGGAGCTGTTTTTT. Supplemented by reference TRBV7-8 and TRBJ2-2, the full variable domain reads GAGVSQSPRYKVAKRGQDVALRCDPISGHVSLFWYQQALGQGPEFLTYFQNEAQLDKSGLPSDRFFAERPEGSVSTLKIQRTQQEDSAVYLCASSVGRTNTGELFFGEGSRLTVL.

This clonotype was recorded a few times. The chain combines TRBV7-2 with TRBJ2-5, with 11 bases aligning to TRBD2. CDR1 SGHTA and CDR2 FQGNSA come from the germline V gene. J was trimmed by 5 bases and V by 2 bases; bases with no gene match: 7. The CDR3 length is 16 residues. The DNA for the CDR3 is TGTGCCAGCAGCTTAACTAGCGGGGGCCTGTTGGAGACCCAGTACTTC. Translating gives CASSLTSGGLLETQYF. Full variable domain (missing parts from reference TRBV7-2 and TRBJ2-5): GAGVSQSPSNKVTEKGKDVELRCDPISGHTALYWYRQSLGQGLEFLIYFQGNSAPDKSGLPSDRFSAERTGGSVSTLTIQRTQQEDSAVYLCASSLTSGGLLETQYFGPGTRLLVL.

The sample holds a few counts of this clonotype. V usage is TRBV15 and J usage is TRBJ1-1; D is ambiguous. Germline CDR1 LNHNV, CDR2 YYDKDF (reference sequence). The CDR3 runs to 12 residues. V was clipped by 5 bases and J by 0 bases, with 4 bases between them. The CDR3 DNA sequence: TGTGCCACCAGCGGGATGAACACTGAAGCTTTCTTT. Translation: CATSGMNTEAFF.

This clonotype was seen ten or more times. J is TRBJ2-5 and V is TRBV7-2; 7 nucleotides match TRBD2. Germline-derived CDR1 and CDR2 are SGHTA and FQGNSA. The V gene end was trimmed by 3 bases and the J gene end by 5 bases; junction bases not matched to a gene: 6. The CDR3 extends over 14 amino acids. The CDR3 DNA is TGTGCCAGCAGCTTCGGGGGGTGGGGGGAGACCCAGTACTTC. Translating gives CASSFGGWGETQYF. Looking up the rest from reference TRBV7-2 and TRBJ2-5 gives the full variable domain: GAGVSQSPSNKVTEKGKDVELRCDPISGHTALYWYRQSLGQGLEFLIYFQGNSAPDKSGLPSDRFSAERTGGSVSTLTIQRTQQEDSAVYLCASSFGGWGETQYFGPGTRLLVL.